This T cell receptor beta chain was sequenced during a study of Ad26.COV2.S vaccination and SARS-CoV-2 variants. Looking at the study overall: The trial was COV1001 and the donor's arm was Ad26.COV2.S. Participants got Ad26.COV2.S intramuscularly, once or twice 56 days apart.

TCRdb's copy holds only in-frame clones and misses some; the assay was immunoSEQ multiplex PCR. The data show around 500,000 clones, with 70% to 90% seen just once and over 1.5% held by the top ten. On this clone: The antigen remains unidentified.

V gave up 6 bases and J gave up 3 bases; unmatched junction bases: 7. The germline V gene encodes CDR1 LNHDA and CDR2 SQIVND (reference sequence). The CDR3 consists of 15 residues. The sample's treatment: about 20 received Ad26.COV2.S at low or high dose, single or two shots; 5 received placebo; per-sample allocation not given. Samples were taken on day 63 after the first vaccine or placebo injection. As its vector, the vaccine had Ad26, which expressed Wuhan-strain SARS-CoV-2 spike. Study-wide results and limits: Possibly, TCR breadth and depth analyses underestimated total T cell responses.

This TCR came from a person between 18 and 65 years old who received the Ad26.COV2.S COVID-19 vaccine or a placebo. The J gene is TRBJ2-3, the V gene TRBV19, with 9 nucleotides matching TRBD2. The source was peripheral blood, collected in a trial of Ad26.COV2.S vaccine versus placebo. CDR3 region: CASRSVSGGTDTQYF. The CDR3 DNA sequence: TGTGCCAGTAGGTCGGTTAGCGGGGGAACAGATACGCAGTATTTT.